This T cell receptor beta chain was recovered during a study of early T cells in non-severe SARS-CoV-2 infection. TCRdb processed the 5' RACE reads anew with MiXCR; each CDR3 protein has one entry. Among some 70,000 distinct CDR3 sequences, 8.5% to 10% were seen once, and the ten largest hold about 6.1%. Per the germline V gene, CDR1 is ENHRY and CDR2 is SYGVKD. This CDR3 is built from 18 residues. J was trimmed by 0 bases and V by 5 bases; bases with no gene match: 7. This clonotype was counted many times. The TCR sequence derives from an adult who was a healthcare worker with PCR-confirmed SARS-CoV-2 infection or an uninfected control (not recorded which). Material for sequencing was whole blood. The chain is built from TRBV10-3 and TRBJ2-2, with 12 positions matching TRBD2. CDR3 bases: TGTGCCATCAGTCCGACTAGCGGGAGAGGTTCGAACACCGGGGAGCTGTTTTTT. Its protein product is CAISPTSGRGSNTGELFF.